Shown below are 21 T cell receptor beta chains from a single sample sequenced in a study of PD-L1 blockade in urothelial cancer. Produced via immunoSEQ multiplex PCR; TCRdb's table is partial and in-frame only. In the table there are about 25,000 clones, roughly 80% of which are singletons. The sample consisted of PBMCs, taken around atezolizumab (anti-PD-L1) treatment. These receptors originate from an older man with urothelial cancer.

This clone is a singleton in its sample. This chain uses TRBV6-5 with TRBJ1-2; TRBD1 matches 10 bases. V dropped 0 bases and J dropped 6; count of bases not matched to a gene: 7. This CDR3 comprises 16 residues. Germline V gives CDR1 MNHEY, CDR2 SVGAGI. The CDR3 loop is CASSYSPGQGIDGYTF. The CDR3 DNA reads TGTGCCAGCAGTTACTCTCCGGGACAGGGGATAGATGGCTACACCTTC.

CDR3 amino acids: CASSVGGTGYEQYF. DNA of the CDR3: TGTGCCAGCAGCGTAGGCGGAACGGGCTACGAGCAGTACTTC. V gene TRBV9 combines with J gene TRBJ2-7; D gene ambiguous. This CDR3 is 14 amino acids long. Trimming shortened V by 0 bases and J by 3 bases, and 10 bases separated the two germline ends. Looked up from germline, CDR1 is SGDLS and CDR2 is YYNGEE.

The chain employs TRBV2 and TRBJ1-2; 9 nucleotides line up with TRBD1. The CDR3 consists of 14 residues. Trimming removed 4 bases from V and 5 bases from J; junction bases left unmatched: 5. Germline V gene lookup returns CDR1 SNHLY and CDR2 FYNNEI. CDR3 sequence reads: CASSAQTGGYGYTF. CDR3 bases: TGTGCCAGCAGTGCCCAGACAGGGGGATATGGCTACACCTTC.

V usage is TRBV28 and J usage is TRBJ2-7; D is undetermined. V gave up 6 bases and J gave up 2 bases, with 11 bases separating them. Germline V gives CDR1 MDHEN, CDR2 SYDVKM. This CDR3 is built from 13 residues. CDR3 amino acids: CASRRDSPYEQYF. DNA of the CDR3: TGTGCCAGCAGAAGAGACTCTCCCTACGAGCAGTACTTC.

V usage is TRBV6-6 and J usage is TRBJ2-7, with TRBD1 matching over 7 bases. The CDR3 runs 15 residues. The germline gives CDR1 MNHNY, CDR2 SVGAGI (reference sequence). The V gene end was trimmed by 6 bases and the J gene end by 1 base; junction bases not matched to a gene: 9. CDR3 sequence reads: CASRVQGVKSYEQYF. The CDR3 DNA reads TGTGCCAGCAGGGTTCAGGGGGTTAAGTCCTACGAGCAGTACTTC.

This clone was counted a single time. The gene calls are TRBV10-3 and TRBJ1-1; no clear D. Trimming removed 3 bases at V and 1 base at J, with 12 bases between. This CDR3 has 15 residues. Looked up from germline, CDR1 is ENHRY and CDR2 is SYGVKD. This chain's CDR3 is CAISDPGGSNTEAFF. DNA for the CDR3: TGTGCCATCAGTGATCCGGGTGGGTCGAACACTGAAGCTTTCTTT.

A few counts support this clone. The chain combines TRBV2 with TRBJ2-7; TRBD1 matches 10 bases. The CDR3 loop spans 13 amino acids. Per the germline V gene, CDR1 is SNHLY and CDR2 is FYNNEI. V lost 5 bases to trimming and J lost 3 bases; unmatched junction nucleotides: 1. CDR3 region: CASSRTGGYEQYF. As DNA, the CDR3 is TGTGCCAGCAGTCGGACAGGGGGCTACGAGCAGTACTTC. Full variable domain (missing parts from reference TRBV2 and TRBJ2-7): EPEVTQTPSHQVTQMGQEVILRCVPISNHLYFYWYRQILGQKVEFLVSFYNNEISEKSEIFDDQFSVERPDGSNFTLKIRSTKLEDSAMYFCASSRTGGYEQYFGPGTRLTVT.

The genes are TRBV6-1 and TRBJ1-2, with 9 bases aligning to TRBD1. Germline trimming cut 0 bases from V and 8 bases from J; bases unmatched to any gene: 4. Germline V gene lookup returns CDR1 MNHNS and CDR2 SASEGT. The CDR3 extends over 14 amino acids. CDR3 coding DNA: TGTGCCAGCAGTGAAGCGGGGACAGGGCTAGGCTACACCTTC. Translated, it gives CASSEAGTGLGYTF.

The J gene is TRBJ2-5, the V gene TRBV7-2; D not resolved. Trimming cost V 4 bases and J 1 base, with 7 bases left between them. The CDR3 is 13 amino acids. Germline values: CDR1 SGHTA, CDR2 FQGNSA. In nucleotides, the CDR3 is TGTGCCAGCAGCTCCCCATCCCAAGAGACCCAGTACTTC. Translating gives CASSSPSQETQYF.

This chain links TRBV19 with TRBJ1-5; 7 nucleotides agree with TRBD1. Losses at the gene ends were 4 bases for V and 2 bases for J; bases not matched to a gene: 8. The CDR3 totals 16 residues. Germline-derived CDR1 and CDR2 are LNHDA and SQIVND (reference sequence). CDR3 bases: TGTGCCAGTAGTAGCACAGGGGATATGGGCAATCAGCCCCAGCATTTT. Translation: CASSSTGDMGNQPQHF.

V is TRBV5-1 and J is TRBJ2-7; 8 bases align to TRBD1. Germline V gene data show CDR1 as SGHRS and CDR2 as YFSETQ. J was trimmed by 0 bases and V by 4 bases; bases with no gene match: 6. The CDR3 runs to 15 residues. The CDR3 sequence is CASSTQGVFSYEQYF. The CDR3 DNA reads TGCGCCAGCAGCACACAGGGGGTTTTCTCCTACGAGCAGTACTTC.

The V call is TRBV5-1, the J call TRBJ2-3, with TRBD2 identical over 7 bases. CDR1 and CDR2 (germline): SGHRS, YFSETQ. CDR3 length: 18 amino acids. V dropped 4 bases and J dropped 6; count of bases not matched to a gene: 20. The CDR3 sequence: CASSHKGRESGIVDTQYF. The CDR3 DNA reads as TGCGCCAGCAGCCATAAAGGAAGAGAAAGCGGGATCGTTGATACGCAGTATTTT.

This chain joins TRBV29-1 and TRBJ1-2; D is unresolved. CDR1 and CDR2 from the germline V gene are SQVTM and ANQGSEA. Trimming took 8 bases from V and 6 from J, leaving 4 bases between them. The CDR3 consists of 8 residues. CDR3 bases: TGCAGCTCCGATGGCTACACCTTC. As protein: CSSDGYTF.

The chain is built from TRBV10-3 and TRBJ2-7; D gene unclear. The CDR3 covers 11 residues. Deletions cut 4 bases from V and 5 bases from J, with 6 bases between. Germline V lookup: CDR1 ENHRY, CDR2 SYGVKD. CDR3 region: CAISVENEQYF. CDR3 nucleotide sequence: TGTGCCATCAGTGTTGAGAACGAGCAGTACTTC.

The chain's CDR3 is CASGEGGNIQYF. CDR3 sequence (DNA): TGCGCCAGCGGGGAGGGCGGGAACATTCAGTACTTC. V gene TRBV10-2 combines with J gene TRBJ2-4, with TRBD2 matching over 7 bases. The CDR3 has 12 residues. Germline CDR1 and CDR2: WSHSY and SAAADI. Trimming removed 8 bases from V and 7 bases from J; junction bases left unmatched: 5.

The count of this clone is one. The CDR3 bases are TGTGCCAGCAGTTCACCGAGCGGGGGCGAGCTTCATGGCTACACCTTC. Translation: CASSSPSGGELHGYTF. The rearrangement uses TRBV6-7 and TRBJ1-2; D might be TRBD1 (6 bases). TRBV6-7 is identified as an open reading frame with a role that is uncertain. CDR3 length: 16 amino acids. Trimming stripped 4 bases from V and 6 bases from J, with 21 bases between.

The chain links TRBV10-2 to TRBJ2-5; no clear D gene. The CDR3 length is 14 residues. The germline V gene encodes CDR1 WSHSY and CDR2 SAAADI. Trimming shortened V by 0 bases and J by 0 bases, and 5 bases separated the two germline ends. CDR3 sequence (DNA): TGCGCCAGCAGTGAGTCCAGAAACCAAGAGACCCAGTACTTC. This sequence encodes CASSESRNQETQYF.

This chain links TRBV11-2 with TRBJ2-7; TRBD2 matches at 10 bases. The junction had 7 bases not matched to a gene; V was cut back by 10 bases and J by 4 bases. The CDR3 length is 13 residues. The germline V gene has CDR1 SGHAT and CDR2 FQNNGV. DNA for the CDR3: TGTGCCACCGCTTGGACTAGCGGATACGAGCAGTACTTC. Translating gives CATAWTSGYEQYF.

The chain carries TRBV19 and TRBJ2-4; TRBD1 aligns across 7 bases. J lost 0 bases, V lost 5 bases, and 13 bases had no gene match. Germline lookup yields CDR1 LNHDA and CDR2 SQIVND (reference sequence). The CDR3 consists of 18 residues. The CDR3 loop reads CASSFRNTGVLAKNIQYF. The CDR3 nucleotides are TGTGCCAGTAGTTTCAGAAATACAGGGGTCCTAGCCAAAAACATTCAGTACTTC.

The chain couples TRBV30 to TRBJ1-6; no definite D call. V was trimmed by 3 bases and J by 0 bases, leaving 9 bases between them. The CDR3 contains 15 residues. In germline, CDR1 is GTSNPN, CDR2 SVGIG (reference sequence). The CDR3 nucleotides read TGTGCCTGGAGGCAAGCGAGCTCCTATAATTCACCCCTCCACTTT. Amino acids: CAWRQASSYNSPLHF.

The rearrangement uses TRBV30 and TRBJ1-1; 7 nucleotides line up with TRBD1. The V and J ends lost 2 bases and 0 bases, in that order; junction bases with no gene match: 6. This CDR3 spans 15 amino acids. Germline V gene data show CDR1 as GTSNPN and CDR2 as SVGIG (reference sequence). CDR3 sequence reads: CAWSIRQGMNTEAFF. As DNA, the CDR3 is TGTGCCTGGAGTATCCGACAGGGAATGAACACTGAAGCTTTCTTT.